This TCR beta chain was sequenced during a study of post-analysis software for immune sequencing data. The study's findings and limits: Batch-matched samples strongly co-clustered by F measure. There were five or six TRBV segments more frequent in patients than controls, and TRBV5-6, TRBV5-1 and TRBV20-1 were among them. In multiple sclerosis, normalized Chao1 diversity was significantly below that of controls.

The V gene lost 2 bases and the J gene lost 1 base, with 12 bases spanning the gap. The CDR3 totals 16 residues. Each TCR beta cDNA library carried unique molecular identifiers. Using its own MiXCR run on the PCR reads, TCRdb lists one record per CDR3 protein. The sample has more than 500,000 distinct CDR3 sequences, approximately 31% seen once. This clonotype was observed a handful of times. Its antigen is unknown. This sequence originates from a girl aged 2-17 years with multiple sclerosis. The rearrangement joins TRBV12-3 or TRBV12-4 to TRBJ1-5; possible D gene TRBD1, 6 bases. The material sequenced was blood. CDR3 sequence reads: CASSLRGGRSNQPQHF. The CDR3 DNA reads as TGTGCCAGCAGTTTAAGGGGGGGACGGAGCAATCAGCCCCAGCATTTT.